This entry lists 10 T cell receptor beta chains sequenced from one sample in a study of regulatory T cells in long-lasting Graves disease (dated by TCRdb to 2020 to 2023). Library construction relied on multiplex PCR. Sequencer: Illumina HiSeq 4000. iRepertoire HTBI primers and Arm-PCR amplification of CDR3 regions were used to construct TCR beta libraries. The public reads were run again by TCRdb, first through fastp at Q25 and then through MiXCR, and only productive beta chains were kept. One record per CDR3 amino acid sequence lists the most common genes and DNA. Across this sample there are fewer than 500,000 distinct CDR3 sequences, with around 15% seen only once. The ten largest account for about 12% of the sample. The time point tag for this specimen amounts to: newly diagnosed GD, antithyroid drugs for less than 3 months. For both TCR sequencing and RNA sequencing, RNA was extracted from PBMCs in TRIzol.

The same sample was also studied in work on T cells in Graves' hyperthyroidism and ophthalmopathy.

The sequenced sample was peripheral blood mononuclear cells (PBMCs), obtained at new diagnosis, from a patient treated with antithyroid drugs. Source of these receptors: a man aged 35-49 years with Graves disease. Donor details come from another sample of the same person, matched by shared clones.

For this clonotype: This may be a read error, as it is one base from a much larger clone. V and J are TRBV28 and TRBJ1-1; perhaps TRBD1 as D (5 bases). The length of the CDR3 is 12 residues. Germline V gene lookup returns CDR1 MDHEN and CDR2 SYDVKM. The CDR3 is CASTHRITEASF. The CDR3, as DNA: TGTGCCAGCACCCACAGGATCACTGAAGCTTCCTTT. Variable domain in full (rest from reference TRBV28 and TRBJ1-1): DVKVTQSSRYLVKRTGEKVFLECVQDMDHENMFWYRQDPGLGLRLIYFSYDVKMKEKGDIPEGYSVSREKKERFSLILESASTNQTSMYLCASTHRITEASFGQGTRLTVV.

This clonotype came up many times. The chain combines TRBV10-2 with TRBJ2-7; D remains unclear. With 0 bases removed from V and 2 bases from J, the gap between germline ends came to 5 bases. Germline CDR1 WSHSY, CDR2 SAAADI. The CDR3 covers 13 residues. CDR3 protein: CASSESIPYEQYF. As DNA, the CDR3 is TGCGCCAGCAGTGAGTCCATCCCCTACGAGCAGTACTTC.

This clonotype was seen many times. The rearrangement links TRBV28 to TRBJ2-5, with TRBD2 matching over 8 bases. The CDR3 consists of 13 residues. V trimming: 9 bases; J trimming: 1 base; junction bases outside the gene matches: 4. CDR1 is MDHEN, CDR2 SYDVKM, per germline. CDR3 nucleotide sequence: TGTGCCAGTAGACTAGCGAGCCAAGAGACCCAGTACTTC. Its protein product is CASRLASQETQYF.

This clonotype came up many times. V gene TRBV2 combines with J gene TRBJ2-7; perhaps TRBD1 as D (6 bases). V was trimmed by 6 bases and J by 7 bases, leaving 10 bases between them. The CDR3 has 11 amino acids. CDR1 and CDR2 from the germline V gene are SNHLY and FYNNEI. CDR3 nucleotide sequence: TGTGCCAGCAGGTCCCAGGGGGAGCAGTACTTC. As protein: CASRSQGEQYF.

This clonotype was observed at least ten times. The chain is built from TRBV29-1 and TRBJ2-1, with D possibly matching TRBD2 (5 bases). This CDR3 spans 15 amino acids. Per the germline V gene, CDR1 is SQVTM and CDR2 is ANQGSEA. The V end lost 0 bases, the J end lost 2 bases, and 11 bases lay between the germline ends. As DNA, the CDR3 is TGCAGCGTTGAAGACTGGTCCGGGACCTACAATGAGCAGTTCTTC. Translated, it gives CSVEDWSGTYNEQFF.

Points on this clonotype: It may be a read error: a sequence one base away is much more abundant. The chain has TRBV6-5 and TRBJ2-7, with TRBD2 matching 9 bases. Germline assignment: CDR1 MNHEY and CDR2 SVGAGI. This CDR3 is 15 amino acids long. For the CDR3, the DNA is TGTGCCAGCAGTTACTCGATAGCGGGAGCCTACGAGCTGTACTTC. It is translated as CASSYSIAGAYELYF.

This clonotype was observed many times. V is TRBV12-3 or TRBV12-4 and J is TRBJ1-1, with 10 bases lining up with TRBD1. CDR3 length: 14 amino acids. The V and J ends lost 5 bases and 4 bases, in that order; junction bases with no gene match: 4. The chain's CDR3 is CASSVTGGPTEAFF. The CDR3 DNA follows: TGTGCCAGCAGTGTGACAGGGGGCCCCACTGAAGCTTTCTTT.

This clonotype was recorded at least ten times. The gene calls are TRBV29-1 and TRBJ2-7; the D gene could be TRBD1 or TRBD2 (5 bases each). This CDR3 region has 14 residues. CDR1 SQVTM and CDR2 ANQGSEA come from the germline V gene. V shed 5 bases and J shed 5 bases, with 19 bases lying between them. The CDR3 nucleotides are TGCAGCGTTACAACGGGACGTCGAGGCGACGAGCAGTACTTC. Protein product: CSVTTGRRGDEQYF.

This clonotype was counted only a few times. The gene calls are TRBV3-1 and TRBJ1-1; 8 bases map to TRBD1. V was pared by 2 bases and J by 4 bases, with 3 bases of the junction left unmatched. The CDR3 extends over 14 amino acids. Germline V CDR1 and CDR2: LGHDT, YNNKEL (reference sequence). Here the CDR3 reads CASSQPDRGTEAFF. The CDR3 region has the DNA TGTGCCAGCAGCCAACCCGACAGGGGCACTGAAGCTTTCTTT.

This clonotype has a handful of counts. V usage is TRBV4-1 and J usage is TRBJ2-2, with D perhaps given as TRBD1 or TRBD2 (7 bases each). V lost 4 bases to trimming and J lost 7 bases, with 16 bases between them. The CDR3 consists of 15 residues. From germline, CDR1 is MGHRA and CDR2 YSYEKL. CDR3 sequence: CASSREGQLSGELFF. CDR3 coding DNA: TGCGCCAGCAGCCGGGAGGGACAGTTAAGCGGGGAGCTGTTTTTT.